The entry below describes one T cell receptor (beta chain). Its antigen is still unknown. One base away there is no much larger clone; base qualities are not given. The immunoSEQ Assay, a bias-controlled multiplex PCR, was used to amplify TCRbeta CDR3 regions from genomic DNA. The paper's processing steps were these. The number of nucleated cells in each sample was estimated by amplification of reference gene primers within the assay. To quantify the absolute abundance of each unique TCRbeta CDR3 rearrangement, sequence reads were collapsed and filtered. For each sample, productive Simpson clonality was calculated by taking the square root of Simpson's diversity index across productive rearrangements. TCRdb re-hosts the immuneACCESS table, in-frame sequences only. Its copies lack some clones; in the studies checked, an unresolved V gene accounts for under half of them, and the cause for the rest is not known. V and J calls and clone size follow that table, whereas D and trimming were derived from the DNA. The sample includes about 68,000 clones, with 80% to 85% observed a single time. The ten largest clones capture 7.5% to 9% of the sample.

The collaborating institutions used their own protocols to collect whole blood in K2EDTA tubes. For TCRbeta analysis, collaborator samples were shipped as frozen whole blood, as isolated PBMCs, or as DNA extracted from either sample type. The sample comes from a study of blood T cell repertoires in COVID-19 (dated by TCRdb to 2018 to 2020). For the study in its entirety: Samples covering the acute and convalescent phases of COVID-19 were provided by collaborators in the United States, Italy and Spain. The material from the prospective study consisted of cDNA or gDNA derived from T cells, B-cell-depleted T cells, or PBMCs. The dataset comprised deeply sampled blood TCRbeta repertoires from subjects exposed to, actively infected with, or recovered from COVID-19. The repertoires were released in a freely available public database meant as a resource for research on the immune response to SARS-CoV-2. Samples were obtained from the ongoing ImmuneRACE study (first 160 participants) and from about 1,300 subjects provided by 6 global collaborators. A de-identified subject ID, COVID-19 status, age in years and sex were almost always included in the sample metadata. Where available, HLA class I and class II types were obtained from metadata supplied by the sample provider rather than from assay-based typing. Study-level results and caveats: Clinical and demographic metadata were provided uncurated, with the amount varying by source and participant.

The TCR originated in a man aged 50-59 years with active COVID-19. What was sequenced was peripheral blood.

The DNA sequence reads TGTGCCAGCAGCGTAGCAGGGACAGGATCTTACTACGAGCAGTACTTC. Translation gives CASSVAGTGSYYEQYF. The chain is made from TRBV9 and TRBJ2-7; 8 nucleotides in the junction match TRBD1. Based on the germline V gene, the CDR1 and CDR2 sequences are SGDLS and YYNGEE. After removal of 0 bases from V and 3 bases from J, the junction retains 8 bases not matched to a gene. From its cysteine to its phenylalanine, the CDR3 spans 16 amino acids. Only the CDR3 DNA stays, 48 bases, in frame from base 1.